The present entry profiles one T cell receptor (beta chain) with its context. Antigen: not known. The data stem from a study of persistence of HIV-infected CD4 T cells. The stimulus was lysate of CMV-infected fibroblasts, about 10 ug/mL. CD40L/CD69 double-negative CD45RO-high memory CD4+ T cells were collected. The libraries were made with immunoSEQ version 4 in survey mode. TCRdb's copy holds only in-frame clones and misses some; the assay was immunoSEQ multiplex PCR. Of 48,000 or so clones listed, around 80% are singletons. This TCR derives from an adult man with HIV who was CMV-seropositive. This material consisted of CD4+ T cells sorted from PBMCs after approximately 20-hour stimulation, taken from a patient who received antiretroviral therapy.

The CDR3 reads CAIGGTGGKYEQYF. The CDR3 coding sequence is TGTGCCATCGGTGGGACAGGGGGCAAATACGAGCAGTACTTC. V gene TRBV10-3 combines with J gene TRBJ2-7, with TRBD1 identical over 12 bases. This CDR3 comprises 14 residues. Trimming took 8 bases from V and 4 from J; bases not matched to a gene: 6. Germline-derived CDR1 and CDR2 are ENHRY and SYGVKD.